This T cell receptor (beta chain) was retrieved from a study of OX40 agonist ivuxolimab in advanced cancers. Profiled with immunoSEQ multiplex PCR; TCRdb holds only in-frame clones, not every one. The table has approximately 84,000 clones, 85% to 95% seen once. This CDR3 has 16 amino acids. J was trimmed by 8 bases and V by 4 bases; bases with no gene match: 7. The germline gives CDR1 MDHEN, CDR2 SYDVKM. The table lists this clone with a count of one. This sample comprised CD4+ or CD8+ T cells sorted from blood, obtained in a trial of the OX40 agonist ivuxolimab. This TCR derives from an adult with an advanced solid tumor such as melanoma, head and neck, liver or kidney cancer. The chain carries TRBV28 and TRBJ2-1; 14 bases map to TRBD2. CDR3 residues: CASSSTTSGGAYEQFF. The CDR3 coding sequence is TGTGCCAGCAGTTCGACGACTAGCGGGGGGGCCTATGAGCAGTTCTTC.